This T cell receptor beta chain was recovered during a study of shared clonotypes between healthy human individuals. This clone was picked up one time. Subsets obtained from CD4+ cells comprised CD45RA+ naive and CD45RA-negative memory cells. Assay used: immunoSEQ multiplex PCR; TCRdb lists only in-frame clones, some missing. The profile shows over 700,000 clones, about two thirds of them singletons. The CDR3 consists of 15 residues. The V end lost 0 bases, the J end lost 2 bases, and 8 bases lay between the germline ends. The germline gives CDR1 MGHRA, CDR2 YSYEKL. The receptor was isolated from a woman in her thirties in good health. Sample: memory CD4+ T cells sorted from blood. Documented subset: CD45RA-negative fraction. The rearrangement joins TRBV4-1 to TRBJ2-4; no clear D gene. The CDR3 protein is CASSQDSITKNIQYF. The DNA of the CDR3 is TGCGCCAGCAGCCAAGATTCCATAACCAAAAACATTCAGTACTTC.